This T cell receptor beta chain was identified in a study of blood T cells in healthy people across ages (dated by TCRdb to about 2015). At the level of the whole study: In model experiments, template switching captured about one uniquely barcoded TCR beta cDNA molecule for every two T cells. Using deep sequencing normalized with unique cDNA molecular identifiers, the study measured how TCR beta repertoire diversity changes with age. Donors were grouped into four age groups: young (average about 15 years), middle-aged (39), aged (approximately 58) and long-lived (approximately 75). To avoid experimental bias, donors of different ages were spread randomly across the sequencing lanes. Using the same blood draw, the study looked at two additional independent replicas of 1 million unique cDNA reads for two donors, one aged 18 to 30 and the other aged 80 or older. The investigation overall reported the following: Total diversity estimates from one million sequenced T cells were considered lower bounds and underestimates. Compared with the aged group, the long-lived group had more naive CD4+ T cells, fewer expanded clones and increased TCR diversity, a pattern suggesting age selection. Observed TCR beta diversity per million T cells fell roughly linearly with age, and a significant reduction was already apparent by age approximately 40. Observed TCR beta diversity correlated strongly with the percentage of naive T cells measured by flow cytometry. Because the CMV infection status of the donors was unknown, age-related changes in expanded clonotypes may potentially have been confounded. Because profiling used bulk unsorted PBMCs, naive and antigen-experienced compartments could not be compared conclusively.

Donors were 39 systemically healthy Caucasian individuals from Russia aged roughly 6 to 100 years. Each donor gave about 11 milliliters of peripheral blood, drawn into EDTA-treated Vacutainer tubes. Ficoll-Paque density-gradient centrifugation was used to isolate PBMCs, with at least 6.5 million per sample. Trizol reagent was used to extract total RNA from PBMCs, with at least 6 micrograms per sample. For every donor, an aliquot of PBMCs went through flow cytometry to measure the percentages of naive CD45RAhigh/CD27high T cells. CDR1 and CDR2, looked up from the germline V gene, are LGHNA and YSLEER. The junction shows trimming of 0 bases on V and 7 bases on J, and the gene matches do not reach 10 bases of it. The CDR3 starts with the cysteine, ends with the phenylalanine, and has 17 residues. The only DNA kept is the CDR3, 51 bases in frame from the first base. The library was made by 5' RACE. This sample was sequenced with an Illumina HiSeq 2500. A second PCR of roughly 7 to 11 cycles was performed with a sample-barcoded 5' primer and a J-beta primer mix. Each TCR beta cDNA molecule received a unique molecular identifier from a template-switch 5' adaptor carrying 12 random nucleotides. Each sample yielded at least 2.5 million CDR3-containing paired-end reads. First-strand cDNA synthesis was performed from all RNA using the Mint cDNA synthesis kit, with priming by a TRBC-specific oligonucleotide. Following uracil-DNA glycosylase treatment, all cDNA underwent a first 18-cycle PCR with the universal primers M1SS and BC2_uni_R. The authors' pipeline ran thus. Normalization of each sample was performed by random selection of 1 million high-quality reads, each carrying a distinct molecular identifier. Reads with shared molecular identifiers were discarded instead of being binned into consensus sequences. MiTCR, run with a Q25 quality threshold and the strictest error-elimination algorithm, handled CDR3 identification, clonotype clustering and error correction. Lower-bound total TCR beta diversity was estimated with a nonparametric unseen species model using Euler transformation. The public reads were quality trimmed at Q25 with fastp and then assembled into clones with MiXCR by TCRdb, keeping productive beta chains. Rows matching on CDR3 protein sequence are summarized as one entry with the most common DNA and genes. These V and J calls derive from TCRdb rather than the authors' analysis. This sample is represented by around 1.1 million distinct CDR3 sequences; roughly two fifths of them were singletons. Around 13% of the sample rests with the top ten.

Notes on this clonotype: Its antigen has not been determined. No base-level quality is on record; no much larger clone is a single base apart.

Recombination joined TRBV4-3 with TRBJ2-7, and TRBD2 matches 12 of the central bases. Specimen: blood. This TCR derives from a man between 18 and 29 years old in good health. The CDR3 region reads CASSQDSSGGVKTEQYF. DNA sequence: TGCGCCAGCAGCCAAGATTCTAGCGGGGGGGTAAAAACGGAGCAGTACTTC.